The rows below give T cell receptor beta chains drawn from one sample of a study of shared clonotypes between healthy human individuals. Profiled with immunoSEQ multiplex PCR; TCRdb holds only in-frame clones, not every one. The data contain some 2.1 million clones, about 94% of them seen just once; the ten biggest clones take up more than 1.5%. Sequenced input: naive CD8+ T cells from PBMCs. The receptors come from a man between 18 and 35 years old in good health. Some clones in this sample may be carry-over from other donors' samples. Both conserved end residues are part of each CDR3. The D gene is left open where the match is weak. The size of a clone is reported for some rows only, either as once, few or many, or as a class for expanded clones.

D gene	J gene	clone size	V gene	CDR3 protein	CDR3 DNA
TRBD1	TRBJ1-2	NA	TRBV9	CASSGLGGDYGYTF	TGTGCCAGCAGCGGACTAGGGGGCGACTATGGCTACACCTTC
NA	TRBJ2-1	NA	TRBV7-8	CASSLVPPGPYGYNEQFF	TGTGCCAGCAGCCTAGTTCCCCCGGGACCCTACGGCTACAATGAGCAGTTCTTC
TRBD1	TRBJ2-5	NA	TRBV7-2	CASSLGDRGQETQYF	TGTGCCAGCAGCTTAGGGGACAGGGGCCAAGAGACCCAGTACTTC
TRBD2	TRBJ2-1	NA	TRBV7-9	CASTRGGEQFF	TGTGCCAGCACCCGGGGGGGTGAGCAGTTCTTC
NA	TRBJ1-5	NA	TRBV28	CASSFLSPSVNQPQHF	TGTGCCAGCAGTTTTCTTTCCCCCTCGGTCAATCAGCCCCAGCATTTT
TRBD1	TRBJ1-2	NA	TRBV5-6	CASSSTPGQGYGYTF	TGTGCCAGCAGCTCTACCCCGGGACAGGGTTATGGCTACACCTTC
NA	TRBJ1-2	NA	TRBV29-1	CSVEVGSGDGYTF	TGCAGCGTTGAAGTCGGGTCAGGTGATGGCTACACCTTC
NA	TRBJ2-7	NA	TRBV7-9	CASSNQGYEQYF	TGTGCCAGCAGCAATCAGGGCTACGAGCAGTACTTC
TRBD1	TRBJ2-2	NA	TRBV28	CASSLFGQGGTGELFF	TGTGCCAGCAGTTTATTCGGACAGGGTGGTACCGGGGAGCTGTTTTTT
TRBD2	TRBJ2-1	once	TRBV7-2	CASSLAVPVVAGWSFDEQFF	TGTGCCAGCAGCTTAGCAGTACCAGTGGTAGCGGGGTGGAGTTTCGATGAGCAGTTCTTC
TRBD2	TRBJ2-7	NA	TRBV6-1	CASSELTSGSTYEQYF	TGTGCCAGCAGTGAATTGACCAGCGGGAGTACGTACGAGCAGTACTTC
NA	TRBJ2-5	NA	TRBV19	CASGRRKETQYF	TGTGCCAGTGGGCGACGGAAGGAGACCCAGTACTTC
NA	TRBJ2-7	NA	TRBV14	CASSHPLFDEQYF	TGTGCCAGCAGCCATCCCCTTTTTGACGAGCAGTACTTC
NA	TRBJ2-6	NA	TRBV9	CASSVSRDGSGANVLTF	TGTGCCAGCAGCGTATCAAGGGACGGCTCTGGGGCCAACGTCCTGACTTTC
NA	TRBJ2-5	NA	TRBV30	CAWSDSRDLETQYF	TGTGCCTGGAGTGACTCGCGGGATCTTGAGACCCAGTACTTC
NA	TRBJ1-1	once	TRBV29-1	CSVVWQGYTEAFF	TGCAGCGTTGTCTGGCAGGGCTACACTGAAGCTTTCTTT
NA	TRBJ1-1	NA	TRBV7-9	CASSPTGGIDTEAFF	TGTGCCAGCAGCCCCACCGGGGGGATTGACACTGAAGCTTTCTTT
NA	TRBJ2-5	NA	TRBV7-9	CASSHTGSAETQYF	TGTGCCAGCAGCCATACAGGGTCGGCCGAGACCCAGTACTTC
NA	TRBJ2-5	NA	TRBV6-6	CASSALPSPQETQYF	TGTGCCAGCAGCGCCCTCCCTTCTCCCCAAGAGACCCAGTACTTC
NA	TRBJ2-5	NA	TRBV9	CASSADQETQYF	TGTGCCAGCAGCGCGGACCAAGAGACCCAGTACTTC
TRBD2	TRBJ2-7	NA	TRBV7-8	CASILAGGLKMGYEQYF	TGTGCCAGCATCCTAGCGGGAGGTCTTAAAATGGGCTACGAGCAGTACTTC
NA	TRBJ2-7	NA	TRBV27	CASSLDGGLEQYF	TGTGCCAGCAGTTTAGACGGGGGGCTCGAGCAGTACTTC
NA	TRBJ1-1	NA	TRBV5-1	CASSLQDQNTEAFF	TGCGCCAGCAGCTTACAGGACCAGAACACTGAAGCTTTCTTT
TRBD2	TRBJ2-1	NA	TRBV25-1	CASSEGWARLAGDEQFF	TGTGCCAGCAGTGAAGGTTGGGCGCGACTAGCGGGAGATGAGCAGTTCTTC
TRBD2	TRBJ2-7	NA	TRBV4-2	CASSQGAKTSGNYEQYF	TGTGCCAGCAGCCAAGGGGCGAAGACTAGCGGAAACTACGAGCAGTACTTC
TRBD2	TRBJ2-1	NA	TRBV7-8	CASSPGLAGADVAYNEQFF	TGTGCCAGCAGCCCAGGACTAGCGGGAGCGGATGTCGCCTACAATGAGCAGTTCTTC
NA	TRBJ1-5	NA	TRBV27	CASRIGQWDSNQPQHF	TGTGCCAGCAGGATCGGACAGTGGGATAGCAATCAGCCCCAGCATTTT
TRBD2	TRBJ2-1	NA	TRBV28	CASRAGLAAYNEQFF	TGTGCCAGCAGAGCGGGACTAGCGGCCTACAATGAGCAGTTCTTC
TRBD1	TRBJ1-2	NA	TRBV9	CASSVGQGGYGYTF	TGTGCCAGCAGCGTAGGACAGGGGGGTTATGGCTACACCTTC
NA	TRBJ2-1	NA	TRBV15	CATSRGAGASYNEQFF	TGTGCCACCAGCAGAGGGGCAGGGGCGTCCTACAATGAGCAGTTCTTC
NA	TRBJ1-1	few	TRBV30	CAWSPRGSGTEAFF	TGTGCCTGGAGCCCCAGGGGTTCGGGGACTGAAGCTTTCTTT
NA	TRBJ2-1	NA	TRBV12-5	CASALGGSSYNEQFF	TGTGCTAGTGCCCTTGGGGGGAGCTCCTACAATGAGCAGTTCTTC
NA	TRBJ1-5	once	TRBV6-5	CASSYGATNQPQHF	TGTGCCAGCAGTTATGGGGCAACCAATCAGCCCCAGCATTTT
NA	TRBJ2-7	NA	TRBV5-1	CASSLGHAYEQYF	TGCGCCAGCAGCTTGGGTCATGCCTACGAGCAGTACTTC
NA	TRBJ1-5	NA	TRBV28	CASSRGVANQPQHF	TGTGCCAGCAGTCGCGGGGTCGCGAATCAGCCCCAGCATTTT
NA	TRBJ2-7	NA	TRBV19	CASSTSPEAGRVYEQYF	TGTGCCAGTAGTACCTCCCCCGAGGCGGGAAGGGTGTACGAGCAGTACTTC
NA	TRBJ1-1	NA	TRBV7-8	CASSLERAGTEAFF	TGTGCCAGCAGCTTAGAAAGGGCAGGCACTGAAGCTTTCTTT
NA	TRBJ1-5	NA	TRBV9	CASSVGGSPNQPQHF	TGTGCCAGCAGCGTAGGTGGATCACCCAATCAGCCCCAGCATTTT
TRBD2	TRBJ2-5	NA	TRBV9	CASSAWTSGRARETQYF	TGTGCCAGCAGCGCATGGACTAGCGGGAGGGCTCGGGAGACCCAGTACTTC
TRBD1	TRBJ2-2	NA	TRBV11-3	CASSGWTGGRPGELFF	TGTGCCAGCAGCGGGTGGACAGGGGGAAGGCCCGGGGAGCTGTTTTTT
TRBD1	TRBJ2-5	NA	TRBV28	CASSLNPPRGATGGAEGETQYF	TGTGCCAGCAGTTTGAATCCGCCACGGGGAGCAACAGGGGGCGCGGAGGGAGAGACCCAGTACTTC
TRBD1	TRBJ1-1	NA	TRBV4-1	CASSQDWDRGNTEAFF	TGCGCCAGCAGCCAAGACTGGGACAGGGGGAACACTGAAGCTTTCTTT
TRBD2	TRBJ2-5	NA	TRBV4-1	CASSPRAGLADQETQYF	TGCGCCAGCAGCCCTCGTGCGGGACTAGCGGACCAAGAGACCCAGTACTTC
NA	TRBJ2-2	NA	TRBV2	CASKRRVTMRDTGELFF	TGTGCCAGCAAACGAAGGGTGACTATGCGGGACACCGGGGAGCTGTTTTTT
NA	TRBJ2-7	NA	TRBV6-1	CASSGGLEQNYEQYF	TGTGCCAGCAGTGGGGGATTGGAACAAAACTACGAGCAGTACTTC
NA	TRBJ2-1	NA	TRBV28	CASSTLGGGSYNEQFF	TGTGCCAGCAGTACGTTGGGGGGAGGCTCCTACAATGAGCAGTTCTTC
NA	TRBJ1-2	NA	TRBV9	CASTLGGAGYGYTF	TGTGCCAGCACCTTGGGGGGGGCTGGCTATGGCTACACCTTC
NA	TRBJ2-7	NA	TRBV25-1	CASSEWDGTSYEQYF	TGTGCCAGCAGTGAATGGGACGGAACCTCCTACGAGCAGTACTTC
TRBD1	TRBJ1-1	NA	TRBV7-6	CASSHRQGRNTEAFF	TGTGCCAGCAGCCATCGACAGGGTCGTAACACTGAAGCTTTCTTT
NA	TRBJ2-1	NA	TRBV14	CASSQAPLNEQFF	TGTGCCAGCAGCCAGGCCCCCCTTAATGAGCAGTTCTTC
TRBD2	TRBJ2-3	NA	TRBV4-2	CASSQDSPSGRTDTQYF	TGTGCCAGCAGCCAAGACAGCCCTAGCGGACGCACAGATACGCAGTATTTT
TRBD2	TRBJ2-7	NA	TRBV9	CASSVSAGGSYEQYF	TGTGCCAGCAGCGTATCTGCGGGAGGGTCCTACGAGCAGTACTTC